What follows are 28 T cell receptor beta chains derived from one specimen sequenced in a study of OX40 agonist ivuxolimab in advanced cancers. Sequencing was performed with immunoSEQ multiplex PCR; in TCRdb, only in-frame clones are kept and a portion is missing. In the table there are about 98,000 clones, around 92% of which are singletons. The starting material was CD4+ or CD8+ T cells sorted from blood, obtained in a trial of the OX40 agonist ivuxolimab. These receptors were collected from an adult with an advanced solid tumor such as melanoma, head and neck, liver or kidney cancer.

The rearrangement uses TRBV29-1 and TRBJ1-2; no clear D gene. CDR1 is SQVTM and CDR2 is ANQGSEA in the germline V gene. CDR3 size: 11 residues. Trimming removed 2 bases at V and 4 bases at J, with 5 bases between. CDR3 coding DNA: TGCAGCGTTGAAAGTCTCTATGGCTACACCTTC. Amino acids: CSVESLYGYTF.

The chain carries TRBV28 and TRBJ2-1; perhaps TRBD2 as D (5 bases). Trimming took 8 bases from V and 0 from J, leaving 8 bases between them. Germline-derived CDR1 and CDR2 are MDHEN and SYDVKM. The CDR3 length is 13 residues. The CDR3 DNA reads TGTGCCAGCTTAGCGTACTCCTACAATGAGCAGTTCTTC. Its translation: CASLAYSYNEQFF.

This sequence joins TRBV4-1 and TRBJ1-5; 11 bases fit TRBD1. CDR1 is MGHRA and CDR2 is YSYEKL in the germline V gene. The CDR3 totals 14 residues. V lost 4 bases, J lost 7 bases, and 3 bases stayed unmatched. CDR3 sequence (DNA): TGCGCCAGCAGCCCGCGGGACAGGGGGCAGCCCCAGCATTTT. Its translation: CASSPRDRGQPQHF.

CDR3 protein: CASSPTPGQHNEQFF. CDR3 bases: TGCGCCAGCAGCCCGACTCCGGGACAGCACAATGAGCAGTTCTTC. The chain links TRBV5-1 to TRBJ2-1; TRBD1 agrees at 7 bases. This CDR3 region has 15 residues. Germline V CDR1 and CDR2: SGHRS, YFSETQ. The V gene end was trimmed by 4 bases and the J gene end by 5 bases; junction bases not matched to a gene: 9.

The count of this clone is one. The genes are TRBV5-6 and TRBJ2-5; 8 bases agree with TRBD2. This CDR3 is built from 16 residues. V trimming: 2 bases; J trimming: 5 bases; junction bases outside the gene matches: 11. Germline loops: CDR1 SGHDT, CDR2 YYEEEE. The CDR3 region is CASSFPGGGRLETQYF. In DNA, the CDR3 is TGTGCCAGCAGCTTCCCCGGGGGGGGGCGGTTGGAGACCCAGTACTTC.

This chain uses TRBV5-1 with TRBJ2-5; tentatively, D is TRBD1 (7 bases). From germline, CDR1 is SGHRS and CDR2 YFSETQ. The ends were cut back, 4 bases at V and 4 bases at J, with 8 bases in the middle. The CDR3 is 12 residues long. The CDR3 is CASSQGGETQYF. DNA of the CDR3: TGCGCCAGCAGCCAGGGGGGAGAGACCCAGTACTTC.

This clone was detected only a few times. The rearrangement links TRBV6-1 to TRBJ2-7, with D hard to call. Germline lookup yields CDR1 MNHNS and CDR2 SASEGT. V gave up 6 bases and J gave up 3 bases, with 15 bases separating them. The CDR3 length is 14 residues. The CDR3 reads CASSKPNNNYEQYF. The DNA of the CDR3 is TGTGCCAGCAGCAAGCCCAACAACAACTACGAGCAGTACTTC.

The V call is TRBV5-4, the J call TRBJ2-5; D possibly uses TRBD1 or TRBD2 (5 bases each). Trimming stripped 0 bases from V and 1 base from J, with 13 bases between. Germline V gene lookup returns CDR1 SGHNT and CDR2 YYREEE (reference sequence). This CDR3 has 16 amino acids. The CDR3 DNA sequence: TGTGCCAGCAGCTTGGGCAGCGGACATACCCAAGAGACCCAGTACTTC. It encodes CASSLGSGHTQETQYF.

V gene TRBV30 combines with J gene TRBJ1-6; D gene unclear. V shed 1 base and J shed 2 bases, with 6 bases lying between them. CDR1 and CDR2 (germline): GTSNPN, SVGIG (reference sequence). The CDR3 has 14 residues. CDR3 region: CAWSADTYNSPLHF. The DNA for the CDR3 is TGTGCCTGGAGTGCGGATACCTATAATTCACCCCTCCACTTT.

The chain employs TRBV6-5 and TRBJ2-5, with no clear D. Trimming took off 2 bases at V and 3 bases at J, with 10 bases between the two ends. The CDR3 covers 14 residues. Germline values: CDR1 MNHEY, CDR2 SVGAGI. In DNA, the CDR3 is TGTGCCAGCAGTTACACCGGACGGAAAGAGACCCAGTACTTC. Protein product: CASSYTGRKETQYF.

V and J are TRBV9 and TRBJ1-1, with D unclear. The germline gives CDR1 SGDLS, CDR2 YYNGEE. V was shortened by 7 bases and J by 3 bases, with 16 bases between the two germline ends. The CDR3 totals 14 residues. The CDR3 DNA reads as TGTGCCAGCTCTCGGAGAGGCAGAGACACTGAAGCTTTCTTT. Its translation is CASSRRGRDTEAFF. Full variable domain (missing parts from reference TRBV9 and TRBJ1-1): DSGVTQTPKHLITATGQRVTLRCSPRSGDLSVYWYQQSLDQGLQFLIQYYNGEERAKGNILERFSAQQFPDLHSELNLSSLELGDSALYFCASSRRGRDTEAFFGQGTRLTVV.

This CDR3 reads CASSLARRVDTIYF. The CDR3 DNA reads as TGTGCCAGCAGCTTAGCGAGGAGGGTGGACACCATATATTTT. The rearrangement uses TRBV7-2 and TRBJ1-3; D not resolved. The CDR3 has 14 residues. The germline CDR1 and CDR2 sequences are SGHTA and FQGNSA. V dropped 0 bases and J dropped 8 bases, with 11 bases sitting between them. Together with reference TRBV7-2 and TRBJ1-3, the CDR3 gives the full variable domain: GAGVSQSPSNKVTEKGKDVELRCDPISGHTALYWYRQSLGQGLEFLIYFQGNSAPDKSGLPSDRFSAERTGGSVSTLTIQRTQQEDSAVYLCASSLARRVDTIYFGEGSWLTVV.

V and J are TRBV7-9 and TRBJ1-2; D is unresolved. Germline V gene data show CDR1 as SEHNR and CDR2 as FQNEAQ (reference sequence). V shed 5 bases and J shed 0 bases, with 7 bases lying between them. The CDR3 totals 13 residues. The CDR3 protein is CASSRISNYGYTF. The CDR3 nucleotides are TGTGCCAGCAGCCGGATTTCTAACTATGGCTACACCTTC.

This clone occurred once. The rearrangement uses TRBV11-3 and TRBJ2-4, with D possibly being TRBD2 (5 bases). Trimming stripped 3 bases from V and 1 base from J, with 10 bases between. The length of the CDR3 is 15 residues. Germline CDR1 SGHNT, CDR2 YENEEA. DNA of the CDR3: TGTGCCAGCAGCTTGAGGGCCTTGGCCAAAAACATTCAGTACTTC. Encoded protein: CASSLRALAKNIQYF. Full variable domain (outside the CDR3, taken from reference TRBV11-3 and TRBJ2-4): EAGVVQSPRYKIIEKKQPVAFWCNPISGHNTLYWYLQNLGQGPELLIRYENEEAVDDSQLPKDRFSAERLKGVDSTLKIQPAELGDSAVYLCASSLRALAKNIQYFGAGTRLSVL.

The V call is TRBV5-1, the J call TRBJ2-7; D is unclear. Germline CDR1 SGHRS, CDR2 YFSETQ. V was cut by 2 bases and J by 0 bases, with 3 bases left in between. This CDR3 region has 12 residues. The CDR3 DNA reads TGCGCCAGCAGCTTCAGCTCCTACGAGCAGTACTTC. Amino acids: CASSFSSYEQYF. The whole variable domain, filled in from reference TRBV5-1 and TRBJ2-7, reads KAGVTQTPRYLIKTRGQQVTLSCSPISGHRSVSWYQQTPGQGLQFLFEYFSETQRNKGNFPGRFSGRQFSNSRSEMNVSTLELGDSALYLCASSFSSYEQYFGPGTRLTVT.

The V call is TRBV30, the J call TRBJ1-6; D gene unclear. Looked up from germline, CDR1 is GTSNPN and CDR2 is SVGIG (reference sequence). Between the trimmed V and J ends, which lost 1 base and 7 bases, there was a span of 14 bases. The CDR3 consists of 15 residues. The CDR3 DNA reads TGTGCCTGGAGTGATGGGCTGTCGGGGAATTCACCCCTCCACTTT. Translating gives CAWSDGLSGNSPLHF.

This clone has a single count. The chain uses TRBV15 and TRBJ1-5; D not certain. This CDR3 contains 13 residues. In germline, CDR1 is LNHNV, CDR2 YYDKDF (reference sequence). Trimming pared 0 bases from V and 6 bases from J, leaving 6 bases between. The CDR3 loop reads CATSRDPVQPQHF. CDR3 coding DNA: TGTGCCACCAGCAGAGATCCGGTTCAGCCCCAGCATTTT. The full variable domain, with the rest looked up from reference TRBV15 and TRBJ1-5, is DAMVIQNPRYQVTQFGKPVTLSCSQTLNHNVMYWYQQKSSQAPKLLFHYYDKDFNNEADTPDNFQSRRPNTSFCFLDIRSPGLGDTAMYLCATSRDPVQPQHFGDGTRLSIL.

The CDR3 sequence is CARSLVRQPQHF. The CDR3 DNA sequence: TGTGCCAGAAGCTTGGTACGTCAGCCCCAGCATTTT. This chain joins TRBV5-3 and TRBJ1-5; unclear D gene. TRBV5-3 is flagged as an ORF with uncertain function. V lost 0 bases and J 6 bases, leaving 4 bases between the germline ends. The CDR3 has 12 residues.

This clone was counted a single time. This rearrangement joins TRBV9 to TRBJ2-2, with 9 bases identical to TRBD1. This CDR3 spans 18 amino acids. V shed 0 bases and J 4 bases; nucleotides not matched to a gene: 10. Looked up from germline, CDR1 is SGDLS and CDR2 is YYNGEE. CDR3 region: CASSVEVRGTGITGELFF. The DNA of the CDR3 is TGTGCCAGCAGCGTAGAGGTTCGGGGGACAGGGATCACCGGGGAGCTGTTTTTT.

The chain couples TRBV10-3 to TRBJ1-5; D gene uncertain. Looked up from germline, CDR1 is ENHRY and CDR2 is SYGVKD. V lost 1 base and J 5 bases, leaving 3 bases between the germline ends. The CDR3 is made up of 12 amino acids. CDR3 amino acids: CAISELDQPQHF. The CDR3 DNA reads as TGTGCCATCAGTGAGTTGGATCAGCCCCAGCATTTT.

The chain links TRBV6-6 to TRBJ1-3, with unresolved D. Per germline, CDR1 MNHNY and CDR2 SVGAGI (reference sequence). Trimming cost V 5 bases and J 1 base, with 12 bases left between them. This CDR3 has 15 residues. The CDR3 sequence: CASSPVAGSGNTIYF. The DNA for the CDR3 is TGTGCCAGCAGTCCCGTTGCGGGGTCTGGAAACACCATATATTTT.

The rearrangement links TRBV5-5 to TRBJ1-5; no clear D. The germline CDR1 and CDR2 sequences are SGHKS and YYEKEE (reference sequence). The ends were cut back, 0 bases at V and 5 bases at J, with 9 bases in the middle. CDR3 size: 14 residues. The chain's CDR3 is CASSLGAADQPQHF. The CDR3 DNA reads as TGTGCCAGCAGCTTGGGGGCGGCCGATCAGCCCCAGCATTTT.

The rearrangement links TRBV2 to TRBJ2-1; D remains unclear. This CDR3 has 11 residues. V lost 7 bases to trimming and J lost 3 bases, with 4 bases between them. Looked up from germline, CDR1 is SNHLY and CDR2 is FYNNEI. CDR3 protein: CASNSYNEQFF. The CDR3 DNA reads TGTGCCAGCAATAGCTACAATGAGCAGTTCTTC.

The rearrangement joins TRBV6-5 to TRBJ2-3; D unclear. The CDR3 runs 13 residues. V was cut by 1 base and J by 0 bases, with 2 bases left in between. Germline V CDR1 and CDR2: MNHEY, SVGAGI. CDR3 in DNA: TGTGCCAGCAGTTACTTTAGCACAGATACGCAGTATTTT. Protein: CASSYFSTDTQYF.

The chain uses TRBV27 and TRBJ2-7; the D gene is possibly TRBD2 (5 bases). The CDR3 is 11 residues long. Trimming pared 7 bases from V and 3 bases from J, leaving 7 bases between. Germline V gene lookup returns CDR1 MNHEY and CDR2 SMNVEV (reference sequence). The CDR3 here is CASNGDYEQYV. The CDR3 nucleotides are TGTGCCAGCAACGGGGACTACGAGCAGTACGTC.

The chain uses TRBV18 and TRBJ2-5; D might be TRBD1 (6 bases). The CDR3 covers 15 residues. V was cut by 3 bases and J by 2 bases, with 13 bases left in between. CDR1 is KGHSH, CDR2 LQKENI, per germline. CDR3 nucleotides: TGTGCCAGCTCACCGAACAGGGACGGACAAGAGACCCAGTACTTC. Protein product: CASSPNRDGQETQYF.

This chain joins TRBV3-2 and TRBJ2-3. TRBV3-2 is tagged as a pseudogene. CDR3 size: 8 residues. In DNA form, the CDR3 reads TGTGCCAGCGGGACGCAGTATTTT. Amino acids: CASGTQYF.

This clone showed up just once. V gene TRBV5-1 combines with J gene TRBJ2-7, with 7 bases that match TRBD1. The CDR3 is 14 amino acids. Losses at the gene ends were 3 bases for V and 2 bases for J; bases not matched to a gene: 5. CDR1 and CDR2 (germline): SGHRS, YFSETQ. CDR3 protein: CASSYQTGPYEQYF. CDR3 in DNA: TGCGCCAGCAGCTACCAGACAGGGCCCTACGAGCAGTACTTC. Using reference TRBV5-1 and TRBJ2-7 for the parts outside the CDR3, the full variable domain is KAGVTQTPRYLIKTRGQQVTLSCSPISGHRSVSWYQQTPGQGLQFLFEYFSETQRNKGNFPGRFSGRQFSNSRSEMNVSTLELGDSALYLCASSYQTGPYEQYFGPGTRLTVT.